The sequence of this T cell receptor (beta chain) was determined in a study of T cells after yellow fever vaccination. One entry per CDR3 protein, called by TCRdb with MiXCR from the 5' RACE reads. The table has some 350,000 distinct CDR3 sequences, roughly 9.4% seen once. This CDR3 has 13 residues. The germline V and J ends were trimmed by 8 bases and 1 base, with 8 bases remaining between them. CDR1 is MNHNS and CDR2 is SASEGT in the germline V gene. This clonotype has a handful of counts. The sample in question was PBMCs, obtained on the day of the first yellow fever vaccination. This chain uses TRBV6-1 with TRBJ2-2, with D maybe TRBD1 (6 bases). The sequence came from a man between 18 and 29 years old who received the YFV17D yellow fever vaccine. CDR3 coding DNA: TGTGCCAGCTGGGACAAGAACACCGGGGAGCTGTTTTTT. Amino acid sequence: CASWDKNTGELFF.